Here is one T cell receptor (beta chain) with its context. The antigen it binds to is not known. No quality values exist for individual bases; no much larger clone is one base distant. As encoded in the germline V gene (reference sequence), CDR1 is SGHKS while CDR2 is YYEKEE. V is cut back by 0 bases and J by 2 bases, with 4 bases in the junction unmatched. The CDR3 holds 15 amino acids from the cysteine to the phenylalanine. CDR3 DNA is the only sequence kept; it has 45 bases, read in frame from the first base. TCRbeta CDR3 regions were amplified from genomic DNA using the immunoSEQ Assay, a bias-controlled multiplex PCR. Processing in the source paper ran as follows. The number of nucleated cells in each sample was estimated by amplification of reference gene primers within the assay. To quantify the absolute abundance of each unique TCRbeta CDR3 rearrangement, sequence reads were collapsed and filtered. Productive Simpson clonality was computed per sample as the square root of Simpson's diversity index over productive rearrangements. Entries here come from immuneACCESS through TCRdb and include only in-frame sequences with V and J called. Some clones fail to appear in such tables; in the studies checked, an unresolved V gene covers under half of the shortfall, and the cause of the remainder is unknown. V and J calls and clone size are copied from that table; D and trimming were computed from the DNA. The sample table holds roughly 200,000 clones, of which 75% to 90% were seen once. The ten largest clones add up to around 4.5% of the sample.

This specimen comes from a study of blood T cell repertoires in COVID-19 (dated by TCRdb to 2020 to 2022). Turning to the overall study: Samples covering the acute and convalescent phases of COVID-19 were provided by collaborators in the United States, Italy and Spain. A de-identified subject ID, COVID-19 status, age in years and sex were almost always included in the sample metadata. Subjects who had been exposed to COVID-19, were actively infected with it, or had recovered from it provided the deeply sampled blood TCRbeta repertoires that made up the dataset. The repertoires were released in a freely available public database intended as a resource for research on the immune response to SARS-CoV-2. HLA class I and class II types, where available, came from metadata supplied by the sample provider rather than from assay-based typing. The material from the prospective study consisted of cDNA or gDNA derived from T cells, B-cell-depleted T cells, or PBMCs. The samples were drawn from the first 160 participants of the ongoing ImmuneRACE study and from 950 to 1,500 subjects provided by 6 global collaborators. The study at large found these results: How much clinical and demographic metadata was included differed by source and by participant, and the metadata was provided uncurated.

Participants in the prospective study were aged about 18 to 95 years, lived in about two dozen United States geographic areas, and enrolled through a virtual design. In the prospective study, cohorts were assigned on the basis of participant-reported clinical history obtained from a screening survey and a study questionnaire. Exposed participants were defined as having been in contact with someone with a PCR-confirmed or clinician-diagnosed COVID-19 case within 2 weeks of study entry. In the prospective study, whole blood, serum and a nasopharyngeal or oropharyngeal swab were collected from each participant by mobile phlebotomists. Prospective study participants could optionally give additional blood draws and questionnaires over an approximately 2-month period. Before DNA extraction, blood samples from the prospective study were shipped at room temperature or frozen.

Material: PBMCs or T cells enriched from blood (not recorded which). In this chain, TRBV5-5 is recombined with TRBJ2-7, with TRBD1 identical over 8 junction bases. This TCR was recovered from a woman aged 25 to 39 who had been exposed to COVID-19. CDR3 reads: CASSLAAGGAYEQYF. The bases are TGTGCCAGCAGCTTGGCCGCAGGGGGCGCCTACGAGCAGTACTTC.